Shown below are 5 T cell receptor beta chains from a single sample sequenced in a study of CD8 T cells in Susac syndrome. Reverse transcription of about 0.5 to 1 ug RNA was carried out with random hexamers. TCRdb redid the calling of the immunoSEQ multiplex PCR reads with MiXCR, one entry per CDR3 protein. The repertoire holds some 150,000 distinct CDR3 sequences, roughly 94% seen once, with more than 0.065% in the top ten. Input material: CD4+ T cells from PBMCs. These receptors were obtained from a human donor in good health.

The V gene is TRBV20-1, the J gene TRBJ2-7; TRBD2 matches 15 bases. This CDR3 is built from 16 residues. With 2 bases clipped from V and 6 bases from J, the junction kept 8 bases outside the gene matches. Germline CDR1 DFQATT, CDR2 SNEGSKA (reference sequence). This CDR3 reads CSARSPRTSGRGEQYF. CDR3 DNA sequence: TGCAGTGCTAGATCCCCTCGGACTAGCGGGAGGGGCGAGCAGTACTTC.

V is TRBV28 and J is TRBJ2-7; 10 bases agree with TRBD1. Germline V CDR1 and CDR2: MDHEN, SYDVKM. V shed 3 bases, J shed 2 bases, and the junction held 4 bases outside the gene matches. The CDR3 spans 15 residues. DNA for the CDR3: TGTGCCAGCAGTTTCCAGACAGGGGGCCCCTACGAGCAGTACTTC. It encodes CASSFQTGGPYEQYF.

The rearrangement links TRBV24-1 to TRBJ2-5; D not certain. V shed 2 bases and J shed 1 base, with 4 bases lying between them. CDR1 and CDR2 (germline): KGHDR, SFDVKD. The CDR3 contains 13 residues. CDR3 protein: CATSDWTQETQYF. The DNA of the CDR3 is TGTGCCACCAGTGATTGGACCCAAGAGACCCAGTACTTC.

This clonotype occurred once. The V and J genes are TRBV10-3 and TRBJ2-7, with D tentatively TRBD2 (6 bases). Trimming stripped 6 bases from V and 3 bases from J, with 12 bases between. The germline V gene has CDR1 ENHRY and CDR2 SYGVKD. CDR3 length: 13 amino acids. In nucleotides, the CDR3 is TGTGCCATCAGACCTAGCGAGAACTACGAGCAGTACTTC. Protein sequence: CAIRPSENYEQYF.

CDR3 sequence (DNA): TGTGCCAGCAGTGGATGGGTTGGCTACACCTTC. Protein: CASSGWVGYTF. The chain combines TRBV2 with TRBJ1-2, with unresolved D. The CDR3 runs 11 residues. Trimming removed 4 bases at V and 7 bases at J, with 7 bases between. Germline V gene data show CDR1 as SNHLY and CDR2 as FYNNEI.